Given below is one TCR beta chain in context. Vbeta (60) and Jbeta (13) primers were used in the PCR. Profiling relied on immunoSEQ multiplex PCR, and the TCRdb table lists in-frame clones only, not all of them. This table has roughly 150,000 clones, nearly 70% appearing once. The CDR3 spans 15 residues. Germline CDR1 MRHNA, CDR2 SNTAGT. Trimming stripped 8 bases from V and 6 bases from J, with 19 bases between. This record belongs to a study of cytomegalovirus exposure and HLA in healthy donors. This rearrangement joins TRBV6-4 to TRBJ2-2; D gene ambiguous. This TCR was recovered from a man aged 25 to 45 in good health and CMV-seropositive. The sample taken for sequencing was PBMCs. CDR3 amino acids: CASANSHEVSGELFF. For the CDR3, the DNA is TGTGCCAGCGCAAACAGCCATGAAGTGTCCGGGGAGCTGTTTTTT.